These 9 T cell receptor beta chains were sequenced from one sample in a study of fetal regulatory T cell absence and autoimmunity. Measured with immunoSEQ multiplex PCR; TCRdb has only the in-frame clones, and not every one. Here the sample spans 95,000 to 100,000 clones, approximately 79% being singletons. What was sequenced was pancreas tissue. The receptor source for this set is a male donor with IPEX syndrome.

The table lists this clone with a few counts. The J gene is TRBJ1-1, the V gene TRBV27; 9 bases line up with TRBD1. This CDR3 region has 13 residues. In germline, CDR1 is MNHEY, CDR2 SMNVEV (reference sequence). Unmatched junction bases numbered 10, after V lost 6 bases and J lost 11 bases. In DNA, the CDR3 is TGTGCCAGCAGCAACAGGGGGCCCAAGCCGGCTTTCTTT. It codes for CASSNRGPKPAFF.

As regards this clone: Germline is not matched at one junction end, which may reflect a read error. This rearrangement joins TRBV4-1 to TRBJ2-4, with D unresolved. This CDR3 is 11 amino acids long. Germline V CDR1 and CDR2: MGHRA, YSYEKL. In nucleotides, the CDR3 is TGCGCCAGCAGCCAAGTAGCAGAACAAAACTTC. Encoded protein: CASSQVAEQNF.

The chain employs TRBV30 and TRBJ1-2, with D hard to call. V was trimmed by 1 base and J by 7 bases, leaving 16 bases between them. The CDR3 length is 14 residues. The V gene's germline CDR1 is GTSNPN and CDR2 SVGIG (reference sequence). CDR3 loop: CAWSGEAGKGGYTF. As DNA, the CDR3 is TGTGCCTGGAGTGGGGAGGCGGGGAAGGGTGGCTACACCTTC.

This clone is a singleton in its sample. V is TRBV5-1 and J is TRBJ2-1; TRBD2 matches 8 bases. Losses at the gene ends were 6 bases for V and 3 bases for J; bases not matched to a gene: 8. Germline loops: CDR1 SGHRS, CDR2 YFSETQ. The CDR3 has 15 residues. The CDR3 region is CASTLWRGDYNEQFF. Here the CDR3 DNA reads TGCGCCAGCACTTTATGGCGGGGGGACTACAATGAGCAGTTCTTC.

This clone was counted only a few times. The chain links TRBV5-1 to TRBJ2-2; D is perhaps TRBD2 (5 bases). Germline loops: CDR1 SGHRS, CDR2 YFSETQ. V lost 4 bases, J lost 2 bases, and 15 bases lay in between. The CDR3 sequence is 16 residues long. This chain's CDR3 is CASSALEAANTGELFF. The CDR3 region has the DNA TGCGCCAGCAGCGCCCTTGAAGCGGCCAACACCGGGGAGCTGTTTTTT.

The CDR3 region is CASSEPGLAANTGELFF. Written as DNA, the CDR3 is TGTGCCAGCAGTGAACCGGGACTAGCGGCGAACACCGGGGAGCTGTTTTTT. The chain couples TRBV6-1 to TRBJ2-2; 11 positions match TRBD2. The germline V gene encodes CDR1 MNHNS and CDR2 SASEGT. The CDR3 contains 17 residues. The trim removed 2 bases at V and 0 bases at J, leaving 2 bases unmatched.

The chain combines TRBV30 with TRBJ2-1; D ambiguous. This CDR3 has 13 residues. Per the germline V gene, CDR1 is GTSNPN and CDR2 is SVGIG (reference sequence). Trimming stripped 0 bases from V and 7 bases from J, with 10 bases between. Here the CDR3 DNA reads TGTGCCTGGAGTGTAGGCCTGGGGAATGAGCAGTTCTTC. Translated: CAWSVGLGNEQFF.

The table lists this clone with a few counts. The chain joins TRBV28 to TRBJ1-5, with TRBD1 identical over 8 bases. V lost 5 bases and J lost 4; bases outside the gene matches: 7. The CDR3 contains 15 residues. CDR1 MDHEN and CDR2 SYDVKM come from the germline V gene. Here the CDR3 reads CASSTRTGRNQPQHF. The CDR3 DNA reads as TGTGCCAGCAGTACCCGGACAGGGAGGAATCAGCCCCAGCATTTT. The whole variable domain, remainder taken from reference TRBV28 and TRBJ1-5, is DVKVTQSSRYLVKRTGEKVFLECVQDMDHENMFWYRQDPGLGLRLIYFSYDVKMKEKGDIPEGYSVSREKKERFSLILESASTNQTSMYLCASSTRTGRNQPQHFGDGTRLSIL.

This chain joins TRBV6-5 and TRBJ2-3; maybe TRBD2 (5 bases). Deletions cut 5 bases from V and 4 bases from J, with 13 bases between. This CDR3 comprises 14 residues. The germline gives CDR1 MNHEY, CDR2 SVGAGI. The chain's CDR3 is CASSGVLGADTQYF. CDR3 bases: TGTGCCAGCAGTGGGGTACTAGGCGCAGATACGCAGTATTTT.